This record covers a single T cell receptor beta chain. The sample belongs to a study of blood T cells in healthy people across ages. Researchers report isolating at least 6 million PBMCs per sample. With a J-beta primer mix and a sample-barcoded 5' primer, a second PCR ran about 7 to 12 cycles. A template-switch adaptor with 12 random nucleotides tagged each cDNA molecule. In TCRdb, the 5' RACE reads were re-called with MiXCR into one record per CDR3 protein. The table records more than 500,000 distinct CDR3 sequences, roughly a quarter of them present only once. The same data also went into a second study, on T cells of mothers and their children. From that report: RNA extracted was entirely used for cDNA synthesis, about 1.6 ug per 15 ul.

Sequencing was performed on blood. This clonotype was sampled from a boy aged 2-15 years in good health.

The CDR3 DNA sequence: TGCGCCAGCAGCTTGGAGGGGCCTGACATTCAGTACTTC. It codes for CASSLEGPDIQYF. The chain is built from TRBV5-1 and TRBJ2-4, with a weak D call TRBD1 (5 bases). V was pared by 0 bases and J by 8 bases, with 9 bases between. Germline V gene lookup returns CDR1 SGHRS and CDR2 YFSETQ. This CDR3 comprises 13 residues.